Following are 3 T cell receptor beta chains from one sample sequenced in a study of blood T cell repertoires in COVID-19. The repertoire was sequenced with immunoSEQ multiplex PCR; TCRdb's copy has only in-frame clones and lacks some. Among fewer than 140,000 clones listed, roughly two thirds were seen once. The sample consisted of peripheral blood. These receptors were taken from a human donor with acute or convalescent COVID-19. The donor label of this sample is uncertain.

V usage is TRBV28 and J usage is TRBJ1-6, with TRBD1 as a possible D gene (6 bases). Germline-derived CDR1 and CDR2 are MDHEN and SYDVKM. The V and J ends lost 7 bases and 3 bases respectively, with 13 bases between them. This CDR3 is 15 amino acids long. The CDR3 protein is CASKGGNIYNSPLHF. CDR3 nucleotide sequence: TGTGCCAGCAAAGGGGGAAACATCTATAATTCACCCCTCCACTTT.

The chain has TRBV5-6 and TRBJ2-5; D is possibly TRBD2 (5 bases). V shed 2 bases and J shed 3 bases, with 11 bases lying between them. Germline CDR1 reads SGHDT; CDR2 reads YYEEEE. This CDR3 region has 14 residues. CDR3 residues: CASSFTRAEETQYF. The CDR3 nucleotides are TGTGCCAGCAGCTTTACTAGGGCAGAAGAGACCCAGTACTTC.

CDR3 protein: CASRGQGTHEQFF. CDR3 sequence (DNA): TGTGCCAGCAGGGGACAGGGTACGCATGAGCAGTTCTTC. This chain connects TRBV12-3 or TRBV12-4 to TRBJ2-1; 9 nucleotides align to TRBD1. J lost 8 bases, V lost 6 bases, and 5 bases had no gene match. The CDR3 contains 13 residues.